The following is a T cell receptor (beta chain) sequence with its context. The V gene's germline CDR1 is SQVTM and CDR2 ANQGSEA. V was clipped by 6 bases and J by 4 bases, with 15 bases between them. The CDR3 runs to 13 residues. The source of the sample is a study of tumor T cells in aggressive B-cell lymphoma. The assay was immunoSEQ multiplex PCR, and TCRdb's table has in-frame clones only and misses some. The sample holds some 4,500 clones, roughly 80% seen once. This receptor was obtained from an adult with diffuse large B cell lymphoma. The chain uses TRBV29-1 and TRBJ1-2; D is perhaps TRBD1 (6 bases). The sample comprised tumor tissue. CDR3 sequence: CSVERTVSYGYTF. The CDR3 DNA is TGCAGCGTCGAGAGGACAGTGTCCTATGGCTACACCTTC.